This TCR beta chain was sequenced in a study of cytomegalovirus exposure and HLA in healthy donors. Study observations and caveats: V- and J-gene trimming of TCR beta was linked (in a later analysis) to a missense DCLRE1C variant. Earlier findings revealed that most TCR beta V segments proved productive either about 90% or about 30% of the time.

The CDR3 is 13 residues long. Germline loops: CDR1 WNHNN, CDR2 SYGVQD (reference sequence). The V and J ends lost 3 bases and 2 bases respectively, with 7 bases between them. This clone was found once. Its antigen is undetermined. PCR involved 60 Vbeta and 13 Jbeta primers. Libraries were prepared by immunoSEQ multiplex PCR; TCRdb keeps only in-frame clonotypes and omits some of them. The sample lists under 95,000 clones, 60% to 80% occurring once. The chain links TRBV10-1 to TRBJ2-5, with D hard to call. Sequencing was done on a sample of PBMCs. The TCR sequence derives from a woman aged 40 to 55 in good health and CMV-seropositive. The CDR3 coding sequence is TGCGCCAGCAGTGAATACAGTCAAGAGACCCAGTACTTC. Its protein product is CASSEYSQETQYF.